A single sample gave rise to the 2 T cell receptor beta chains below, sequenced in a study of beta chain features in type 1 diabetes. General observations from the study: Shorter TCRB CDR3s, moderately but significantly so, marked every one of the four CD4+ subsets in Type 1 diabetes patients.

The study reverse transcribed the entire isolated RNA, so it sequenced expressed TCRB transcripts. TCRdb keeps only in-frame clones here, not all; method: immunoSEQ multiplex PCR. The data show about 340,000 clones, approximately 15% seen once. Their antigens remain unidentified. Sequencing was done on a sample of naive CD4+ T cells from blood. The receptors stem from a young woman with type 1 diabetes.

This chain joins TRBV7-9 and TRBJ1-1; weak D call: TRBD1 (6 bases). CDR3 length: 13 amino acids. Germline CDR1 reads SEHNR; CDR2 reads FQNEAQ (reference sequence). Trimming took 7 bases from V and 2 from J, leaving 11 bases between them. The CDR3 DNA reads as TGTGCCAGCACGGGGGGCCATAACACTGAAGCTTTCTTT. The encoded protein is CASTGGHNTEAFF.

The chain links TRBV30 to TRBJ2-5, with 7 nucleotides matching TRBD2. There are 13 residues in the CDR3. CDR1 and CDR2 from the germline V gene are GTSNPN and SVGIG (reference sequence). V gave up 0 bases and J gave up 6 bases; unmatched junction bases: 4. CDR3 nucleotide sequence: TGTGCCTGGAGTGTACTGCGGGAGAAGACCCAGTACTTC. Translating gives CAWSVLREKTQYF.